The 7 T cell receptor beta chains given below trace back to one sample, sequenced in a study of cytomegalovirus exposure and HLA in healthy donors. The primer mix had 60 Vbeta and 13 Jbeta primers. Only in-frame clones appear in the TCRdb table, and some are missing; sequencing was by immunoSEQ multiplex PCR. Of 150,000 to 200,000 clones in the sample, under 85% were seen once. The sequencing input was PBMCs. These receptors were collected from a female donor in good health and CMV-seronegative.

This sequence joins TRBV7-9 and TRBJ2-2; the D gene is possibly TRBD2 (5 bases). The length of the CDR3 is 18 residues. Per germline, CDR1 SEHNR and CDR2 FQNEAQ (reference sequence). V was shortened by 1 base and J by 4 bases, with 19 bases between the two germline ends. The CDR3 is CASSLVLGEKGITGELFF. In nucleotides, the CDR3 is TGTGCCAGCAGCTTAGTACTTGGGGAGAAGGGTATCACCGGGGAGCTGTTTTTT.

The CDR3 DNA sequence: TGCGCCAGCAGCTTGACCACTAATGAGCAGTTCTTC. Translation: CASSLTTNEQFF. The rearrangement uses TRBV5-1 and TRBJ2-1; D not resolved. Germline CDR1 SGHRS, CDR2 YFSETQ. V was cut by 1 base and J by 7 bases, with 6 bases left in between. CDR3 length: 12 residues.

The rearrangement uses TRBV27 and TRBJ1-1; D may be TRBD1 (6 bases). The germline V and J ends were trimmed by 2 bases and 0 bases, with 10 bases remaining between them. This CDR3 has 15 amino acids. The germline CDR1 and CDR2 sequences are MNHEY and SMNVEV (reference sequence). The CDR3 loop reads CASSLLGGLNTEAFF. CDR3 DNA sequence: TGTGCCAGCAGTTTACTTGGGGGCCTGAACACTGAAGCTTTCTTT.

This clone was recorded only once. The gene calls are TRBV5-6 and TRBJ1-5, with D tentatively TRBD1 (6 bases). V lost 2 bases to trimming and J lost 6 bases, with 12 bases between them. CDR3 length: 14 amino acids. The V gene's germline CDR1 is SGHDT and CDR2 YYEEEE. In nucleotides, the CDR3 is TGTGCCAGCAGCTTAGGACAGCGTACTCAGCCCCAGCATTTT. It yields the protein CASSLGQRTQPQHF.

V and J are TRBV13 and TRBJ2-3; the D gene is possibly TRBD2 (5 bases). V lost 5 bases, J lost 6 bases, and 9 bases lay in between. The germline CDR1 and CDR2 sequences are PRHDT and FYEKMQ (reference sequence). CDR3 length: 12 residues. The CDR3 DNA follows: TGTGCCAGCAGCATACAGCGGGATACGCAGTATTTT. Protein sequence: CASSIQRDTQYF.

V usage is TRBV7-9 and J usage is TRBJ2-1; 7 bases match TRBD2. CDR1 is SEHNR and CDR2 is FQNEAQ in the germline V gene (reference sequence). The CDR3 has 16 residues. V lost 6 bases and J lost 8; bases outside the gene matches: 16. For the CDR3, the DNA is TGTGCCAGCAGTCACGCGTGGGAGGGTGGGGGTTATGAGCAGTTCTTC. Translation: CASSHAWEGGGYEQFF.

This chain links TRBV10-3 with TRBJ2-5, with D possibly matching TRBD2 (5 bases). Per the germline V gene, CDR1 is ENHRY and CDR2 is SYGVKD. The CDR3 consists of 15 residues. V was cut by 0 bases and J by 1 base, with 9 bases left in between. DNA for the CDR3: TGTGCCATCAGTGAGTCGAATAGCGTCCAAGAGACCCAGTACTTC. Translating gives CAISESNSVQETQYF.